Listed below are T cell receptor beta chains from one sample, sequenced in a study of blood T cell repertoires in COVID-19. Libraries were prepared by immunoSEQ multiplex PCR; TCRdb keeps only in-frame clonotypes and omits some of them. The sample has approximately 240,000 clones, around 83% seen once. The sequenced sample consisted of PBMCs or T cells enriched from blood (not recorded which). Receptors were obtained from a woman aged 40-49 years with acute COVID-19. The CDR3 runs from the conserved cysteine through the conserved F or W. A D gene is named only where the DNA matches it firmly. Rows may omit the clone size; those that give it use once, few, many or a size class.

J,V,D,size,DNA,CDR3
TRBJ1-2,TRBV27,-,-,TGTGCCAGCAGCATCGGGTCTAGCTATGGCTACACCTTC,CASSIGSSYGYTF
TRBJ2-7,TRBV7-9,-,once,TGTGCCAGCAGCTTAAGCGCGGGATGGACCCACGAGCAGTACTTC,CASSLSAGWTHEQYF
TRBJ2-5,TRBV6-5,-,-,TGTGCCAGCAGTTCCCGAGGTAATGACCGAGAGACCCAGTACTTC,CASSSRGNDRETQYF
TRBJ1-2,TRBV28,-,-,TGTGCCAGCAGTTTATTCGGTGGTAACTATGGCTACACCTTC,CASSLFGGNYGYTF
TRBJ1-1,TRBV6-5,TRBD1,-,TGTGCCAGCAGTCCGCGACAGGGGGTGGGGTCTGAAGCTTTCTTT,CASSPRQGVGSEAFF
TRBJ1-3,TRBV7-8,TRBD1,-,TGTGCCAGCAGCTATGGGACAGGGTATTGGGACACCATATATTTT,CASSYGTGYWDTIYF
TRBJ2-7,TRBV15,-,once,TGTGCCACCAGCACTACTAGCTACGAGCAGTACTTC,CATSTTSYEQYF
TRBJ2-7,TRBV25-1,TRBD2,-,TGTGCCAGCAGTGCCCAGACTAGCGGGAGGACCTACGAGCAGTACTTC,CASSAQTSGRTYEQYF
TRBJ2-7,TRBV6-5,-,-,TGTGCCAGCAGTCCGGGAACTTTTCCTGGATACGAGCAGTACTTC,CASSPGTFPGYEQYF
TRBJ1-1,TRBV7-3,TRBD1,once,TGTGCCAGCAGCCCCGGGACAGTGAACACTGAAGCTTTCTTT,CASSPGTVNTEAFF
TRBJ1-1,TRBV7-3,-,-,TGTGCCAGCAGTCGCCCCGGGGCTGAAGCTTTCTTT,CASSRPGAEAFF
TRBJ2-1,TRBV6-6,-,-,TGTGCCAGCAATCTTTTGGAGGCCCCGGAGTACAATGAGCAGTTCTTC,CASNLLEAPEYNEQFF
TRBJ1-2,TRBV7-9,TRBD1,once,TGTGCCAGCAGCTTAGAAGGGACAGGGGAGGATGGCTACACCTTC,CASSLEGTGEDGYTF
TRBJ2-1,TRBV15,TRBD2,-,TGTGCCACCAGCAGAGAACAGCGGGGGGGCTGGAATGAGCAGTTCTTC,CATSREQRGGWNEQFF
TRBJ2-3,TRBV5-1,-,-,TGCGCCAGCAGCAGACTAGGTTCGGAGGATACGCAGTATTTT,CASSRLGSEDTQYF
TRBJ1-3,TRBV6-5,-,-,TGTGCCAGCAGTTTTAAGGGACAAACCTCTGGAAACACCATATATTTT,CASSFKGQTSGNTIYF
TRBJ1-1,TRBV30,-,-,TGTGCCTGGAGTCTAGTGAGGAACACTGAAGCTTTCTTT,CAWSLVRNTEAFF
TRBJ2-3,TRBV2,-,once,TGTGCCAGCAGTGACAGGGATACGCAGTATTTT,CASSDRDTQYF
TRBJ1-2,TRBV12-3/TRBV12-4,-,-,TGTGCCAGCAGTTTAAGGGGCCCTGCGGGCTACACCTTC,CASSLRGPAGYTF
TRBJ2-7,TRBV28,TRBD1,-,TGTGCCAGCAGTTTAGAGGGGGCCTTCTCCTACGAGCAGTACTTC,CASSLEGAFSYEQYF
TRBJ1-2,TRBV28,TRBD1,-,TGTGCCAGCAGTGCGGACAGGGGGGCATATGGCTACACCTTC,CASSADRGAYGYTF
TRBJ1-2,TRBV21-1,-,-,TGTGCCAGGAGACGACAGACCTTCTATGGCTACACCTTC,CARRRQTFYGYTF
TRBJ1-2,TRBV27,TRBD1,-,TGTGCCAGCAGTCCGGGGACAGGGATAGGTGGCTACACCTTC,CASSPGTGIGGYTF
TRBJ1-1,TRBV9,-,-,TGTGCCAGCAGCGTAACCCCGAGGCAACCGAACACTGAAGCTTTCTTT,CASSVTPRQPNTEAFF
TRBJ2-7,TRBV6-5,TRBD1,-,TGTGCCAGCAGTTACTCGGGACAGGGAGGACACGAGCAGTACTTC,CASSYSGQGGHEQYF
TRBJ1-6,TRBV28,-,few,TGTGCCAGCAGACCCTCCGGGACTTCAAATTCACCCCTCCACTTT,CASRPSGTSNSPLHF
TRBJ1-1,TRBV28,-,few,TGTGCCAGCCAATCTCTTGGAGGGGCGAGAACTGAAGCTTTCTTT,CASQSLGGARTEAFF
TRBJ2-3,TRBV24-1,TRBD1,-,TGTGCCACCAGTGATAGCTCCGGGACAGTTGGCAGGATTGGAACGCAGTATTTT,CATSDSSGTVGRIGTQYF
TRBJ1-1,TRBV11-1,-,-,TGTGCCAGCAGCTTATCACAGGGAAGAAACACTGAAGCTTTCTTT,CASSLSQGRNTEAFF
TRBJ2-5,TRBV7-7,TRBD1,-,TGTGCCAGCAGCCTAGACCGGGACAGCCTATACTTC,CASSLDRDSLYF
TRBJ1-5,TRBV7-3,-,-,TGTGCCAGCAGCTTAACCGGGGAGAGCAATCAGCCCCAGCATTTT,CASSLTGESNQPQHF
TRBJ2-7,TRBV20-1,-,-,TGCAGTGTACAGCTGGTCCACGAGCAGTACTTC,CSVQLVHEQYF
TRBJ2-3,TRBV20-1,TRBD2,-,TGCAGTGCTAGTTTGCCCTCGGGACTAGCGGGCGGAGATACGCAGTATTTT,CSASLPSGLAGGDTQYF
TRBJ2-1,TRBV7-8,TRBD2,-,TGTGCCAGCAGCTTATTAGCTAGCGGTCGGGTATACAATGAGCAGTTCTTC,CASSLLASGRVYNEQFF
TRBJ2-3,TRBV7-9,-,-,TGTGCCAGCAGCCCTAGCTACACAGATACGCAGTATTTT,CASSPSYTDTQYF
TRBJ2-2,TRBV28,-,-,TGTGCCAGCAGTTTATATCAGGGTGCGAACGGGGAGCTGTTTTTT,CASSLYQGANGELFF
TRBJ1-1,TRBV2,-,few,TGTGCCAGCAGCCGACAGACGATAGGCACTGAAGCTTTCTTT,CASSRQTIGTEAFF
TRBJ1-5,TRBV5-5,-,-,TGTGCCAGCAGCTGGGGAGGGACTAATCAGCCCCAGCATTTT,CASSWGGTNQPQHF
TRBJ2-7,TRBV10-2,-,-,TGCGCCAGCAGTGCCGGGCCGGGGGCCTACGAGCAGTACTTC,CASSAGPGAYEQYF
TRBJ1-1,TRBV9,TRBD1,-,TGTGCCAGCAGCGCGAAGACAGGGACTGAAGCTTTCTTT,CASSAKTGTEAFF
TRBJ2-2,TRBV7-2,TRBD2,-,TGTGCCAGCAGCAGAGCGGGGGGGACGATGGGCGGGGAGCTGTTTTTT,CASSRAGGTMGGELFF
TRBJ1-1,TRBV29-1,TRBD1,-,TGCAGCGTTGGACAGGGGGGAACTGAAGCTTTCTTT,CSVGQGGTEAFF
TRBJ1-6,TRBV5-6,TRBD1,-,TGTGCCAGCAGCCTCAGGGGGCGGTATTCACCCCTCCACTTT,CASSLRGRYSPLHF